The subject of this entry is one TCR beta chain. This clonotype was counted a single time. The antigen this receptor binds is unknown. No base quality values were provided; no much bigger clone lies one nucleotide off. One read alone is weak evidence. The CDR3 spans 16 residues, from the cysteine through the phenylalanine. Only CDR3 DNA is held: 48 bases, read in frame from base 1. According to the germline V gene, CDR1 reads SGHRS and CDR2 reads YFSETQ. V and J are truncated by 0 bases and 0 bases respectively, leaving an intervening sequence of 12 bases. Taken with the paper, the label for treatment or condition translates to: roughly ten-day PBMC culture with coronavirus spike peptide pools or control peptides (ViraFEST assay). The study used the ViraFEST assay, which expanded antigen-specific T cells with peptide pools and then identified expanded clonotypes by TCR sequencing. Positive SARS-CoV-2 PCR tests in the convalescent patients dated from March to December 2020, before Alpha, Beta and Delta variants emerged in the United States. PBMCs were cultured at a few million per well in IMDM supplemented with 5% human AB serum and about 9.5 IU/ml IL-2, with roughly 10 ug/ml peptide pools added. Half of the culture medium was replaced with fresh IL-2-containing medium on days 3 and 7. Once the cells had been in culture for 10 days, the EasySep CD4+ T cell isolation kit was used to isolate CD4+ T cells by negative selection. Ficoll-Paque Plus gradient centrifugation was used to isolate PBMCs from whole blood, and the isolated PBMCs were then either used fresh or cryopreserved at -140C. Each culture condition was generally run in triplicate wells.

Libraries were prepared through PCR. DNA from cultured CD4+ T cells was subjected to TCR sequencing with the Oncomine TCR Beta short-read assay at the Johns Hopkins FTIC core. The QIAamp micro DNA kit was used to extract genomic DNA from the cultured CD4+ T cells. Oncomine TCR Beta libraries made from cultured CD4+ T cells were pooled using unique dual indexes and sequenced on an Illumina iSeq 100. Per the original workflow: Non-productive sequences were removed, and CDR3s not starting with C, not ending with F or W, or shorter than 7 amino acids were discarded. Antigen-specific clonotypes were identified with the MANAFEST web application by comparing peptide-stimulated wells with reference and other culture wells. For a clone to be called positive, the clone needed an FDR below 0.05, an odds ratio above 5, and a productive frequency above 0.1% in at least two of three replicate wells. Clonotypes that were significantly expanded in both SARS-CoV-2 spike wells and at least one common cold coronavirus spike condition were defined as cross-reactive. Using R version 3.6.1, CDR3 homology was evaluated through Levenshtein distances (stringdist) along with unrooted phylogenetic trees (ape). TCRdb reran the public reads through fastp at Q25 and MiXCR, keeping productive beta chains. Records with the same CDR3 protein are collapsed into one entry carrying the most frequent genes and DNA. It is TCRdb's table, rather than the study itself, that gives the V and J calls and clone size. Across this sample there are 15,000 to 25,000 distinct CDR3 sequences, with about half seen only once. The ten largest clones represent around 2.6% of the sample.

The data derive from a study of vaccination and CD4 T cells after COVID-19 (dated by TCRdb to 2022 to 2024). As for the study more broadly: Convalescent patients had a positive SARS-CoV-2 result on nasal swab PCR, and of these patients, about ten had mild disease and one had severe disease. The convalescent cohort included six males and four females, with two Hispanic individuals, seven Caucasians, two Asians and one multiracial person. Each participant got two doses of either the Pfizer-BioNTech BNT162b2 vaccine (n=8) or the Moderna mRNA-1273 vaccine (n=2). Post-COVID blood samples were collected from convalescent patients a median of roughly 100 days after diagnosis, with a range of about 30 to 170 days. The time from the second vaccine dose to post-vaccine blood sampling had a median of roughly 70 days and ranged from about 12 to 241 days. Culture stimuli were overlapping spike peptide pools from SARS-CoV-2 and from the common cold coronaviruses HCoV-NL63, HCoV-OC43 and HCoV-229E. Control cultures used a CEFX viral epitope pool as positive control, an HIV-1 Nef peptide pool as negative control, or no peptide. In around 10 COVID-19 convalescent patients and a few infection-naive healthy vaccine recipients, researchers compared the spike-specific CD4+ TCR repertoire from before mRNA vaccination with the repertoire from after. The research as a whole found: An increase in the median number of SARS-CoV-2-reactive clonotypes from approximately 20 after infection to roughly 38 after vaccination was observed, but the change was not found to be significant. In convalescent patients, a median approximately 89% of post-vaccine SARS-CoV-2-reactive clones were detected only after vaccination, suggesting vaccine-specific priming. In convalescent patients, nearly all vaccine-specific clones (304 of 307) were found to be mono-reactive for SARS-CoV-2 spike rather than cross-reactive with common cold coronaviruses. The study included relatively few convalescent patients and did not analyze early timepoints after natural infection.

The clonotype comes from a human donor who had recovered from COVID-19. The chain is assembled from TRBV5-1 and TRBJ2-5, with a weak D call of TRBD1 (6 bases match). The sequences come from CD4+ T cells from blood, cultured in vitro, collected after SARS-CoV-2 vaccination. The DNA reads as follows: TGCGCCAGCAGCTTGGTGGACAGCGCCTACCAAGAGACCCAGTACTTC. Its product reads: CASSLVDSAYQETQYF.